These 24 T cell receptor beta chains were all obtained from the same sample, sequenced in a study of cytomegalovirus exposure and HLA in healthy donors. 60 Vbeta and 13 Jbeta primers were used in PCR. This table comes from immunoSEQ multiplex PCR, and its TCRdb copy is limited to in-frame clones, with some not included. Of roughly 110,000 clones listed, roughly 73% are singletons. The sequenced sample consisted of PBMCs. The receptors shown here come from a man aged 40-50 years in good health and CMV-seronegative.

The CDR3: CASSAQGASSGYTF. In DNA form, the CDR3 reads TGTGCCAGCAGCGCTCAGGGGGCGTCAAGTGGCTACACCTTC. J is TRBJ1-2 and V is TRBV9, with 8 positions matching TRBD1. Germline CDR1 reads SGDLS; CDR2 reads YYNGEE. Trimming cost V 3 bases and J 7 bases; bases outside gene matches: 8. The CDR3 consists of 14 residues.

This clone was detected a few times. The chain employs TRBV5-6 and TRBJ1-2; the D gene is possibly TRBD1 (6 bases). V dropped 1 base and J dropped 3 bases, with 13 bases sitting between them. The CDR3 is 15 residues long. CDR1 and CDR2 from the germline V gene are SGHDT and YYEEEE. The CDR3 is CASSLFSGTYYGYTF. The DNA of the CDR3 is TGTGCCAGCAGCTTGTTTTCAGGGACATACTATGGCTACACCTTC.

In regard to this clone: Mismatch with germline at one junction end may stem from a read error. J is TRBJ2-6 and V is TRBV7-3; a weak D match, TRBD2 (5 bases). Germline V gives CDR1 SGHTA, CDR2 FQGTGA. The CDR3 contains 18 residues. The CDR3 bases are TGTGCCAGCAGCGTAACCGGGGTCTCAAACTCTGGGGCCAACGTCCTGACTTTC. It codes for CASSVTGVSNSGANVLTF.

The chain combines TRBV5-6 with TRBJ1-2; D is unclear. V was pared by 4 bases and J by 8 bases, with 15 bases between. CDR3 size: 13 residues. From germline, CDR1 is SGHDT and CDR2 YYEEEE. CDR3 sequence reads: CASSPDIYRGYTF. The CDR3 nucleotides are TGTGCCAGCAGCCCCGACATCTACCGGGGCTACACCTTC.

The chain joins TRBV6-1 to TRBJ2-1; 10 bases fit TRBD2. The germline CDR1 and CDR2 sequences are MNHNS and SASEGT. The CDR3 has 15 residues. J gave up 4 bases and V 4 bases, and 4 bases lay outside the gene matches. The CDR3 loop reads CASSGSSGGYNEQFF. DNA for the CDR3: TGTGCCAGCAGTGGGTCTAGCGGGGGTTACAATGAGCAGTTCTTC.

This rearrangement joins TRBV19 to TRBJ2-2; 8 nucleotides line up with TRBD1. This CDR3 has 14 amino acids. CDR1 is LNHDA, CDR2 SQIVND, per germline (reference sequence). The V and J ends lost 4 bases and 6 bases, in that order; junction bases with no gene match: 4. CDR3 residues: CASSNQGAAGELFF. The CDR3 nucleotides are TGTGCCAGTAGTAACCAGGGGGCGGCCGGGGAGCTGTTTTTT.

V is TRBV7-2 and J is TRBJ1-6, with D uncertain. This CDR3 region has 16 residues. The germline CDR1 and CDR2 sequences are SGHTA and FQGNSA. V dropped 2 bases and J dropped 9 bases, with 17 bases sitting between them. The CDR3 is CASSLSAGSFFSPLHF. The CDR3 DNA sequence: TGTGCCAGCAGCTTATCGGCGGGTTCGTTCTTTTCACCCCTCCACTTT.

The genes are TRBV2 and TRBJ2-5, with 13 bases matching TRBD2. With 4 bases clipped from V and 4 bases from J, the junction kept 0 bases outside the gene matches. Germline loops: CDR1 SNHLY, CDR2 FYNNEI. The CDR3 is 14 residues long. The CDR3, as DNA: TGTGCCAGCAGTGGACTAGCGGGGGGAGAGACCCAGTACTTC. Protein: CASSGLAGGETQYF.

This rearrangement joins TRBV7-8 to TRBJ1-4; weak D call: TRBD1 (6 bases). CDR3 length: 15 residues. The V gene's germline CDR1 is SGHVS and CDR2 FQNEAQ. Trimming stripped 2 bases from V and 4 bases from J, with 11 bases between. This CDR3 reads CASSLQQGFNEKLFF. The CDR3 DNA sequence: TGTGCCAGCAGCTTACAACAGGGATTTAATGAAAAACTGTTTTTT.

The chain employs TRBV2 and TRBJ2-3; 8 positions agree with TRBD2. Germline assignment: CDR1 SNHLY and CDR2 FYNNEI. The CDR3 runs to 15 residues. The V and J ends lost 4 bases and 1 base, in that order; junction bases with no gene match: 4. CDR3 bases: TGTGCCAGCAGTGTCCGGGGACTAGGCACAGATACGCAGTATTTT. Residues: CASSVRGLGTDTQYF.

The chain combines TRBV6-4 with TRBJ1-6, with TRBD1 identical over 9 bases. The CDR3 has 14 amino acids. V gave up 4 bases and J gave up 10 bases; unmatched junction bases: 5. Germline V gives CDR1 MRHNA, CDR2 SNTAGT. The CDR3 sequence is CASSVGQGYSPLHF. CDR3 DNA sequence: TGTGCCAGCAGTGTGGGACAGGGTTACTCACCCCTCCACTTT.

The chain has TRBV7-9 and TRBJ2-5; perhaps TRBD1 as D (5 bases). The CDR3 contains 14 residues. V was cut by 1 base and J by 5 bases, with 11 bases left in between. The germline gives CDR1 SEHNR, CDR2 FQNEAQ (reference sequence). CDR3 amino acids: CASSLVGAWETQYF. The CDR3 DNA reads TGTGCCAGCAGCTTAGTTGGGGCTTGGGAGACCCAGTACTTC.

CDR3: CASSQGAGSGYTF. DNA for the CDR3: TGTGCCAGCAGTCAGGGGGCAGGGAGTGGCTACACCTTC. The rearrangement links TRBV27 to TRBJ1-2; 8 nucleotides line up with TRBD1. This CDR3 comprises 13 residues. Germline lookup yields CDR1 MNHEY and CDR2 SMNVEV (reference sequence). V gave up 5 bases and J gave up 7 bases; unmatched junction bases: 6.

The chain links TRBV9 to TRBJ2-1, with 14 positions matching TRBD2. The CDR3 sequence is 16 residues long. The V gene's germline CDR1 is SGDLS and CDR2 YYNGEE. Trimming removed 3 bases from V and 4 bases from J; junction bases left unmatched: 3. As DNA, the CDR3 is TGTGCCAGCAGCGGACTAGCGGGGGGGGTTTACAATGAGCAGTTCTTC. Amino acids: CASSGLAGGVYNEQFF.

The J gene is TRBJ1-5, the V gene TRBV10-1; TRBD1 might be the D (6 bases). Germline assignment: CDR1 WNHNN and CDR2 SYGVQD (reference sequence). V was cut by 9 bases and J by 1 base, with 13 bases left in between. CDR3 length: 14 residues. CDR3 coding DNA: TGCGCCAGAGGACAGAGAAAAAGCAATCAGCCCCAGCATTTT. Protein: CARGQRKSNQPQHF.

This clone occurred a few times. The V call is TRBV19, the J call TRBJ1-2; D is possibly TRBD1 (6 bases). The germline V gene has CDR1 LNHDA and CDR2 SQIVND (reference sequence). Trimming cost V 4 bases and J 4 bases, with 13 bases left between them. This CDR3 spans 14 amino acids. The CDR3 loop reads CASSTSTGIYGYTF. The CDR3 DNA is TGTGCCAGTAGTACTTCGACAGGAATCTATGGCTACACCTTC. The whole variable domain, remainder taken from reference TRBV19 and TRBJ1-2, is DGGITQSPKYLFRKEGQNVTLSCEQNLNHDAMYWYRQDPGQGLRLIYYSQIVNDFQKGDIAEGYSVSREKKESFPLTVTSAQKNPTAFYLCASSTSTGIYGYTFGSGTRLTVV.

V usage is TRBV5-1 and J usage is TRBJ1-1, with 7 bases aligning to TRBD1. The V gene end was trimmed by 3 bases and the J gene end by 5 bases; junction bases not matched to a gene: 7. CDR1 SGHRS and CDR2 YFSETQ come from the germline V gene. This CDR3 is built from 14 residues. The CDR3 nucleotides read TGCGCCAGCAGCTCCACAGGGGCGGGTACTGAAGCTTTCTTT. Translation: CASSSTGAGTEAFF.

The V and J genes are TRBV27 and TRBJ1-5, with a tentative D call TRBD1 (5 bases). The CDR3 is 14 amino acids. V was pared by 2 bases and J by 3 bases, with 8 bases between. Germline CDR1 and CDR2: MNHEY and SMNVEV (reference sequence). The CDR3 bases are TGTGCCAGCAGTTTACGGGGGATCAATCAGCCCCAGCATTTT. It encodes CASSLRGINQPQHF.

The rearrangement joins TRBV6-1 to TRBJ2-6; 11 bases match TRBD2. Germline CDR1 MNHNS, CDR2 SASEGT. The CDR3 is 18 amino acids. The ends lost 4 bases at V and 1 base at J; junction bases unmatched: 6. The CDR3 coding sequence is TGTGCCAGCAGTGGGGGACTAGCGGATCTATCTGGGGCCAACGTCCTGACTTTC. Its translation: CASSGGLADLSGANVLTF.

V usage is TRBV6-6 and J usage is TRBJ1-2; D possibly corresponds to TRBD1 (6 bases). V was pared by 7 bases and J by 6 bases, with 18 bases between. Germline values: CDR1 MNHNY, CDR2 SVGAGI (reference sequence). The CDR3 runs to 14 residues. The CDR3: CASNSNGGLNGYTF. The CDR3 nucleotides are TGTGCCAGCAATAGTAACGGGGGGCTGAATGGCTACACCTTC.

The table lists this clone with a few counts. The chain carries TRBV6-6 and TRBJ2-7; TRBD2 is a possible D gene (6 bases). Trimming removed 4 bases from V and 9 bases from J, with 19 bases in between. Germline lookup yields CDR1 MNHNY and CDR2 SVGAGI (reference sequence). The CDR3 totals 14 residues. The CDR3 loop reads CASSLASGTFGQYF. The CDR3 DNA is TGTGCCAGCAGTTTAGCCTCGGGGACTTTCGGGCAGTACTTC.

V usage is TRBV5-4 and J usage is TRBJ1-4; D remains unclear. Germline V lookup: CDR1 SGHNT, CDR2 YYREEE (reference sequence). The CDR3 is 14 residues long. V was trimmed by 3 bases and J by 7 bases, leaving 13 bases between them. In nucleotides, the CDR3 is TGTGCCAGCAGCTCACAGCCTCAAGGTGAAAAACTGTTTTTT. Translating gives CASSSQPQGEKLFF.

The J gene is TRBJ1-1, the V gene TRBV16; 7 bases align to TRBD1. The CDR3 is 14 amino acids. Germline assignment: CDR1 KGHSY and CDR2 FQNENV. The V segment lost 2 bases and the J segment 1 base; nucleotides outside the gene matches: 1. CDR3 bases: TGTGCCAGCAGCCAACGGACAGGGAACACTGAAGCTTTCTTT. This translates into CASSQRTGNTEAFF.

V is TRBV5-4 and J is TRBJ1-3; a possible D gene is TRBD1 (5 bases). Looked up from germline, CDR1 is SGHNT and CDR2 is YYREEE (reference sequence). With 0 bases removed from V and 3 bases from J, the gap between germline ends came to 13 bases. This CDR3 comprises 16 residues. CDR3 amino acids: CASSLGGKTRGNTIYF. CDR3 DNA: TGTGCCAGCAGCTTGGGGGGCAAGACGCGTGGAAACACCATATATTTT. Drawing the rest from reference TRBV5-4 and TRBJ1-3, the complete variable domain is ETGVTQSPTHLIKTRGQQVTLRCSSQSGHNTVSWYQQALGQGPQFIFQYYREEENGRGNFPPRFSGLQFPNYSSELNVNALELDDSALYLCASSLGGKTRGNTIYFGEGSWLTVV.